These 22 T cell receptor beta chains were sequenced from one sample in a study of T cells in Graves' hyperthyroidism and ophthalmopathy. The investigators amplified TCR beta CDR3 regions from RNA transcripts. Primed by the HTBI set, a first-round RT-PCR was run on the TCR CDR3. Each CDR3 protein is one row after TCRdb ran MiXCR on the multiplex PCR reads. The table lists 450,000 to 700,000 distinct CDR3 sequences, 35% to 55% of them singletons. The specimen sequenced was peripheral blood or thyroid tissue (not recorded which). The receptor source for this set is an adult woman with Graves' disease, either hyperthyroidism or ophthalmopathy (not recorded which).

This clonotype was counted many times. V is TRBV7-3 and J is TRBJ2-2, with D possibly matching TRBD1 (6 bases). The V and J ends lost 5 bases and 8 bases respectively, with 12 bases between them. The CDR3 runs to 13 residues. Germline lookup yields CDR1 SGHTA and CDR2 FQGTGA. The DNA for the CDR3 is TGTGCCAGCAGCGCCCCAGGGGCTGGGGAGCTGTTTTTT. It is translated as CASSAPGAGELFF.

This clonotype appeared many times. The V and J genes are TRBV7-8 and TRBJ1-3, with D uncertain. This CDR3 has 17 residues. Germline V CDR1 and CDR2: SGHVS, FQNEAQ. V was clipped by 4 bases and J by 4 bases, with 20 bases between them. The CDR3 region is CASSSSRKSRTGNTIYF. The CDR3 nucleotides read TGTGCCAGCAGCTCGTCCCGGAAGTCCCGAACGGGAAACACCATATATTTT.

This clonotype has ten or more counts. The chain combines TRBV5-1 with TRBJ1-1, with D maybe TRBD1 (5 bases). Germline loops: CDR1 SGHRS, CDR2 YFSETQ. The CDR3 is 14 amino acids. V lost 1 base, J lost 3 bases, and 10 bases lay in between. The CDR3 sequence is CASSLSPGYTEAFF. CDR3 nucleotides: TGCGCCAGCAGCTTGTCTCCAGGGTACACTGAAGCTTTCTTT.

This clonotype was seen only a few times. The rearrangement uses TRBV18 and TRBJ2-7; the match to TRBD2 covers 8 bases. The CDR3 loop spans 17 amino acids. The germline V gene encodes CDR1 KGHSH and CDR2 LQKENI. J lost 4 bases, V lost 2 bases, and 13 bases had no gene match. The CDR3 coding sequence is TGTGCCAGCTCACCATTAAGGTCCAGCGGGGGCACTTACGAGCAGTACTTC. This translates into CASSPLRSSGGTYEQYF.

The rearrangement joins TRBV9 to TRBJ1-2, with TRBD1 identical over 10 bases. Germline CDR1 reads SGDLS; CDR2 reads YYNGEE. The CDR3 covers 14 residues. The V segment lost 4 bases and the J segment 6 bases; nucleotides outside the gene matches: 6. The chain's CDR3 is CASSTDRGRDGYTF. CDR3 in DNA: TGTGCCAGCAGCACCGACAGGGGGCGGGATGGCTACACCTTC.

For this clonotype: A junction boundary mismatches the germline segment, possibly from a read error. This sequence joins TRBV20-1 and TRBJ1-1; no firm D call. Germline assignment: CDR1 DFQATT and CDR2 SNEGSKA (reference sequence). The CDR3 is 14 amino acids. CDR3 DNA: TGCAGTGCTAGAGATATCGGAGGGAACACTGAAGCCTTCTTT. It specifies CSARDIGGNTEAFF.

This chain links TRBV9 with TRBJ2-2; D gene unclear. V was trimmed by 4 bases and J by 10 bases, leaving 5 bases between them. The CDR3 is 10 residues long. The germline V gene encodes CDR1 SGDLS and CDR2 YYNGEE. The CDR3 loop reads CASSLAELFF. For the CDR3, the DNA is TGTGCCAGCAGCCTGGCGGAGCTGTTTTTT. The variable domain in full, completed from reference TRBV9 and TRBJ2-2, reads DSGVTQTPKHLITATGQRVTLRCSPRSGDLSVYWYQQSLDQGLQFLIQYYNGEERAKGNILERFSAQQFPDLHSELNLSSLELGDSALYFCASSLAELFFGEGSRLTVL.

V usage is TRBV10-3 and J usage is TRBJ2-7; TRBD1 agrees at 7 bases. Trimming took 6 bases from V and 4 from J; bases not matched to a gene: 9. Germline V CDR1 and CDR2: ENHRY, SYGVKD. There are 14 residues in the CDR3. The CDR3 region has the DNA TGTGCCATCAGCGGCGGACGCAGGGGGTACGAGCAGTACTTC. Translation gives CAISGGRRGYEQYF.

This clonotype showed up many times. This sequence joins TRBV7-9 and TRBJ1-1, with D maybe TRBD1 (6 bases). Between the trimmed V and J ends, which lost 4 bases and 4 bases, there was a span of 13 bases. CDR3 length equals 14 residues. Germline loops: CDR1 SEHNR, CDR2 FQNEAQ (reference sequence). The CDR3 region has the DNA TGTGCCAGCAGCTCATCCGGGACACCCACTGAAGCTTTCTTT. Translated, it gives CASSSSGTPTEAFF. Based on the CDR3 plus reference TRBV7-9 and TRBJ1-1, the full variable domain is DTGVSQNPRHKITKRGQNVTFRCDPISEHNRLYWYRQTLGQGPEFLTYFQNEAQLEKSRLLSDRFSAERPKGSFSTLEIQRTEQGDSAMYLCASSSSGTPTEAFFGQGTRLTVV.

In its sample, this clonotype was seen many times. This rearrangement joins TRBV6-5 to TRBJ2-6; no clear D. V was clipped by 5 bases and J by 2 bases, with 10 bases between them. The germline V gene encodes CDR1 MNHEY and CDR2 SVGAGI. CDR3 length: 15 amino acids. For the CDR3, the DNA is TGTGCCAGCAGTAAAGGCCGGGCTGGGGCCAACGTCCTGACTTTC. Residues: CASSKGRAGANVLTF.

The gene calls are TRBV7-2 and TRBJ2-5, with D perhaps TRBD2 (7 bases). The length of the CDR3 is 12 residues. Germline loops: CDR1 SGHTA, CDR2 FQGNSA. Trimming removed 3 bases from V and 9 bases from J, with 11 bases in between. The CDR3 reads CASSLIGGPQYF. In DNA form, the CDR3 reads TGTGCCAGCAGCTTGATCGGGGGGCCCCAGTACTTC.

The V gene is TRBV4-3, the J gene TRBJ1-2; weak D call: TRBD1 (6 bases). The germline V and J ends were trimmed by 0 bases and 4 bases, with 15 bases remaining between them. The germline V gene has CDR1 LGHNA and CDR2 YSLEER. This CDR3 has 16 residues. CDR3 protein: CASSQDSGGAGYGYTF. DNA for the CDR3: TGCGCCAGCAGCCAAGATAGCGGGGGCGCAGGCTATGGCTACACCTTC.

CDR3 sequence reads: CASSPTGLQPLHF. As DNA, the CDR3 is TGTGCCAGCAGCCCAACAGGGTTGCAGCCCCTCCACTTT. This chain connects TRBV7-9 to TRBJ1-6, with D perhaps TRBD1 (6 bases). Germline V lookup: CDR1 SEHNR, CDR2 FQNEAQ (reference sequence). This CDR3 has 13 residues. The V gene lost 5 bases and the J gene lost 13 bases, with 15 bases spanning the gap.

The chain combines TRBV10-3 with TRBJ1-2; the D gene is possibly TRBD1 (6 bases). The CDR3 spans 16 residues. Trimming took 6 bases from V and 6 from J, leaving 23 bases between them. Germline CDR1 reads ENHRY; CDR2 reads SYGVKD. CDR3 nucleotide sequence: TGTGCCATCAGCCGGACGGGGACAACTTTCAATAATGGCTACACCTTC. Encoded protein: CAISRTGTTFNNGYTF.

At least ten counts were recorded for this clonotype. V usage is TRBV29-1 and J usage is TRBJ2-7; 11 bases map to TRBD2. Germline loops: CDR1 SQVTM, CDR2 ANQGSEA. The CDR3 runs to 13 residues. With 5 bases clipped from V and 5 bases from J, the junction kept 5 bases outside the gene matches. CDR3 residues: CSVLTSGRDEQYF. The CDR3 DNA reads TGCAGCGTTTTAACTAGCGGGAGAGACGAGCAGTACTTC.

The sample holds a few counts of this clonotype. The chain employs TRBV7-8 and TRBJ1-3; tentative D call: TRBD1 (5 bases). V dropped 4 bases and J dropped 9 bases, with 10 bases sitting between them. The CDR3 length is 12 residues. The V gene's germline CDR1 is SGHVS and CDR2 FQNEAQ. CDR3 loop: CASSSRDSTIYF. In nucleotides, the CDR3 is TGTGCCAGCAGCTCCCGGGACTCCACCATATATTTT.

This clonotype appeared many times. This chain joins TRBV29-1 and TRBJ2-2; 10 nucleotides line up with TRBD2. Trimming cost V 8 bases and J 4 bases; bases outside gene matches: 7. Germline lookup yields CDR1 SQVTM and CDR2 ANQGSEA. This CDR3 is 14 amino acids long. DNA for the CDR3: TGCAGCTTGCGACTAGCGGGTGGCACCGGGGAGCTGTTTTTT. Its translation: CSLRLAGGTGELFF.

Of note for this clonotype: One end of the junction fails to match germline, which may point to a read error. The CDR3 nucleotides read TGTGCCAGCTCACCAGCCCGGGCGGGGCAGCCCCACCATTTT. This translates into CASSPARAGQPHHF. The V gene is TRBV18, the J gene TRBJ1-5; a possible D gene is TRBD1 (5 bases). This CDR3 region has 14 residues. Germline V gene data show CDR1 as KGHSH and CDR2 as LQKENI.

The chain employs TRBV10-3 and TRBJ2-5; the match to TRBD1 covers 8 bases. There are 16 residues in the CDR3. Per germline, CDR1 ENHRY and CDR2 SYGVKD. With V trimmed by 2 bases and J by 9 bases, 14 bases remained unmatched. The CDR3 nucleotides are TGTGCCATCAGTGAGGGGGACAGGACGAGGGATCAGCCCCAGTACTTC. The encoded protein is CAISEGDRTRDQPQYF.

The chain couples TRBV20-1 to TRBJ2-7, with 7 bases identical to TRBD2. This CDR3 contains 15 residues. CDR1 and CDR2 (germline): DFQATT, SNEGSKA (reference sequence). With 4 bases clipped from V and 0 bases from J, the junction kept 9 bases outside the gene matches. CDR3 coding DNA: TGCAGTGCTATGGGTCCACTAGCGTACTCCTACGAGCAGTACTTC. Its translation: CSAMGPLAYSYEQYF.

The chain joins TRBV29-1 to TRBJ1-5; 10 bases are shared with TRBD1. This CDR3 has 15 amino acids. Trimming took 6 bases from V and 2 from J; bases not matched to a gene: 7. The germline V gene has CDR1 SQVTM and CDR2 ANQGSEA. The CDR3, as DNA: TGCAGCGTAGCGACAGGGGGCTCGGGCAATCAGCCCCAGCATTTT. It encodes CSVATGGSGNQPQHF.

This clonotype was counted at least ten times. The chain employs TRBV7-3 and TRBJ1-6; possible D gene TRBD1, 6 bases. Trimming pared 7 bases from V and 8 bases from J, leaving 18 bases between. The germline V gene encodes CDR1 SGHTA and CDR2 FQGTGA. This CDR3 has 15 amino acids. The CDR3 nucleotides read TGTGCCAGCAACCGAGGGGGAAACAGGCATTCACCCCTCCACTTT. It yields the protein CASNRGGNRHSPLHF.